This T cell receptor (beta chain) was sequenced during a study of cytomegalovirus exposure and HLA in healthy donors. The CDR3 length is 14 residues. Germline V CDR1 and CDR2: SGDLS, YYNGEE. A multiplex PCR was run with 60 Vbeta primers and 13 Jbeta primers. Sequenced by immunoSEQ multiplex PCR; TCRdb stores in-frame clones only, minus some. The data contain 85,000 to 90,000 clones, around 74% of them singletons. Healthy people donating bone marrow made up the donors. General study results and limits: According to a later analysis, donors in an Asian-associated ancestry cluster reportedly had fewer N-insertions than the roughly 670-donor mean.

About this clone: What it binds is unknown. The junction departs from germline at one end; a sequencing error may be responsible.

This clonotype was sampled from a man aged 30 to 39 in good health and CMV-seropositive. The chain combines TRBV9 with TRBJ1-1, with D uncertain. Material for sequencing was PBMCs. The CDR3 region is CASSVVSGHTEAFF. The CDR3, as DNA: TGTGCTAGCAGCGTAGTATCGGGTCACACTGAAGCTTTCTTT.